This is a list of T cell receptor beta chains from one sample in a study of T-cell reconstitution after alpha-beta-depleted transplantation in children. One entry per CDR3 protein results from TCRdb running MiXCR on the PCR reads. The data show 400,000 to 450,000 distinct CDR3 sequences, 43% seen once. The sample here was PBMCs, taken before TCRalphabeta/CD19-depleted stem cell transplant. Every receptor here comes from a girl aged 2 to 10 with aplastic anemia, due to receive a stem cell transplant. Both conserved end residues are part of each CDR3. The D gene is left open where the match is weak. Where a row states a size, it is once, few, many or the class of an expanded clone; other rows omit it.

j_gene,len,d_gene,abundance,v_gene,CDR3nt,CDR3aa
TRBJ2-7,13,NA,many,TRBV29-1,TGCAGCGTCATCAACCGGGACAACTACGAGCAGTACTTC,CSVINRDNYEQYF
TRBJ2-3,12,NA,NA,TRBV29-1,TGCCTCCGCGACTCTGGCACAGATACGCAGTATTTT,CLRDSGTDTQYF
TRBJ1-6,13,NA,few,TRBV7-2,TGTGCCAGCACCTCCCTCGGGAATTCACCCCTCCACTTT,CASTSLGNSPLHF
TRBJ2-7,12,TRBD2,NA,TRBV2,TGTGCCAGTGGGGGAGGGAGCTACGAGCAGTACTTC,CASGGGSYEQYF
TRBJ2-2,16,TRBD2,NA,TRBV5-4,TGTGCCAGCAGCTTGGGAGTAGCGGGGGGCCCCGGGGAGCTGTTTTTT,CASSLGVAGGPGELFF
TRBJ1-6,15,NA,once,TRBV2,TGTGCCAGCAGGATGACAACGACTGGTAATTCACCCCTCCACTTT,CASRMTTTGNSPLHF
TRBJ2-3,14,NA,few,TRBV27,TGTGCCAGCAGTTTGGTAACGGGCGCAGATACGCAGTATTTT,CASSLVTGADTQYF
TRBJ1-2,14,NA,NA,TRBV20-1,TGCAGTGCTAGATCCACACGGACTCGGGATGGCTACACCTTC,CSARSTRTRDGYTF
TRBJ2-5,14,NA,NA,TRBV18,TGTGCCAGCTCACCAGTACGGGACTCACAAGAACGGTACTTC,CASSPVRDSQERYF
TRBJ2-1,16,TRBD2,NA,TRBV20-1,TGCAGCTGGACTAGCGGGGGCCTGAGCTCCTACAATGAGCAGTTCTTC,CSWTSGGLSSYNEQFF
TRBJ2-3,17,TRBD1,few,TRBV24-1,TGTGCCACCAGAGAAAACAGGGGGCTAGGGGGAGAGGATACGCAGTATTTT,CATRENRGLGGEDTQYF
TRBJ2-5,14,TRBD2,NA,TRBV7-9,TGTGCCAGCAGCCCAGGACTAGCGATAGAGACCCAGTACTTC,CASSPGLAIETQYF
TRBJ2-4,14,NA,NA,TRBV5-1,TGCGCCAGCAGCCCCGATCCAGCCAAAAACATTCAGTACTTC,CASSPDPAKNIQYF
TRBJ2-1,15,TRBD2,once,TRBV5-3,TGTGCCAGAAGCTCCGTAGCGGGAGGGCTGAATGAGCAGTTCTTC,CARSSVAGGLNEQFF
TRBJ2-7,14,NA,once,TRBV27,TGTGCCAGCAGTTTTATGGCGGGACCCTACGAGCAGTACTTC,CASSFMAGPYEQYF
TRBJ1-2,14,TRBD1,many,TRBV29-1,TGCAGCGTTGCTGGGACAGAAGGCTCCTATGGCTACACCTTC,CSVAGTEGSYGYTF
TRBJ2-7,15,TRBD2,many,TRBV4-2,TGTGCCAGCAGCCAAGAGGCTAGCGGGGTTCCCGAGCAGTACTTC,CASSQEASGVPEQYF
TRBJ2-5,17,TRBD2,NA,TRBV20-1,TGCAGTGCTAGAGTTGGGGCTAGCGGCACCATGATGGAGACCCAGTACTTC,CSARVGASGTMMETQYF
TRBJ2-1,15,TRBD2,NA,TRBV10-3,TGTGCCACCGGCTCCGGGACTAGCGGAGCAAATGAGCAGTTCTTC,CATGSGTSGANEQFF
TRBJ1-1,13,NA,few,TRBV25-1,TGTGCCAGCAGGGGGGGGCCGAACACTGAAGCTTTCTTT,CASRGGPNTEAFF
TRBJ1-1,14,TRBD1,NA,TRBV12-3/TRBV12-4,TGTGCCAGCAGGGGACAGGGGAGAGGAGCTGAAGCTTTCTTT,CASRGQGRGAEAFF
TRBJ1-5,15,TRBD1,NA,TRBV5-1,TGCGCCAGCAGCTTCGCAGGGGGCGCAGATCAGCCCCAGCATTTT,CASSFAGGADQPQHF
TRBJ2-1,12,NA,NA,TRBV10-3,TGTGCCATCAGTGGTGATCCCAATGAGCAGTTCTTC,CAISGDPNEQFF
TRBJ2-7,13,NA,NA,TRBV20-1,TGCAGTGCCGGGGGCCAGGGGTCCTACGAGCAGTACTTC,CSAGGQGSYEQYF
TRBJ2-7,14,TRBD1,NA,TRBV12-3/TRBV12-4,TGTGCCAGCAGTTTTAGGGACAGGGTTGGAGAGCAGTACTTC,CASSFRDRVGEQYF
TRBJ2-1,16,TRBD2,few,TRBV6-5,TGTGCCAGCAGTTACCCTCTAGCGGGCCAGCACAATGAGCAGTTCTTC,CASSYPLAGQHNEQFF
TRBJ1-2,11,NA,many,TRBV25-1,TGTGCCAGCAGTGAAAGGGATGGCTACACCTTC,CASSERDGYTF
TRBJ1-5,17,TRBD1,NA,TRBV18,TGTGCCAGCTCACAGGGACAGCCTATGGGATTCAATCAGCCCCAGCATTTT,CASSQGQPMGFNQPQHF
TRBJ2-1,12,NA,NA,TRBV7-9,TGTGCCAGCAGTTCCCAGGCACCCGAGCAGTTCTTC,CASSSQAPEQFF
TRBJ2-2,16,NA,NA,TRBV11-2,TGTGCCAGCAGCTTAGGATACAGAACGAACACCGGGGAGCTGTTTTTT,CASSLGYRTNTGELFF
TRBJ1-1,13,NA,few,TRBV19,TGTGCCAGTGGGAGGGGCGCGGACACTGAAGCTTTCTTT,CASGRGADTEAFF
TRBJ1-4,14,TRBD1,NA,TRBV20-1,TGCAGTGCCCTCCGGGACAGGGGGGATGAAAAACTGTTTTTT,CSALRDRGDEKLFF
TRBJ2-1,16,TRBD2,many,TRBV5-6,TGTGCCAGCAGCTTGGGTTTCGGCGGGGGATACAATGAGCAGTTCTTC,CASSLGFGGGYNEQFF
TRBJ1-1,13,NA,many,TRBV5-1,TGCGCCAGCAGCCCCGGCGTACAGGCTGAAGCTTTCTTT,CASSPGVQAEAFF
TRBJ2-5,11,NA,few,TRBV25-1,TGTGCCAGCACCAAGGGGGAGACCCAGTACTTC,CASTKGETQYF
TRBJ2-3,15,NA,NA,TRBV7-2,TGTGCCAGCACCGGAGACAGCATTTACACAGATACGCAGTATTTT,CASTGDSIYTDTQYF
TRBJ2-3,15,TRBD2,NA,TRBV7-9,TGTGCCAGCAGCTTGCGGGAGGATCGCAGCGATACGCAGTATTTT,CASSLREDRSDTQYF
TRBJ2-7,15,NA,NA,TRBV12-3/TRBV12-4,TGTGCCAGCAGTAATCCGGGACCGACCGCCTACGAGCAGTACTTC,CASSNPGPTAYEQYF
TRBJ2-5,16,TRBD2,few,TRBV3-1,TGTGCCAGCAGCCAAACCGGGACTAGCGGGAGAAAGACCCAGTACTTC,CASSQTGTSGRKTQYF
TRBJ2-5,21,TRBD2,few,TRBV20-1,TGCAGTGCTAGAGATTTCCAAAACGGGTTCTTGACTAGCGGGGCGAGGGAGACCCAGTACTTC,CSARDFQNGFLTSGARETQYF
TRBJ2-1,14,TRBD2,NA,TRBV20-1,TGCAGTGCTAGAGATTTACTAGCGGGAGGAAGGTTCTCCTTC,CSARDLLAGGRFSF
TRBJ1-2,12,NA,many,TRBV7-9,TGTGCCAGCAGCTTAGAGGAGGCCCGCTACACCTTC,CASSLEEARYTF
TRBJ2-2,14,NA,NA,TRBV6-1,TGTGCCACCAACGGCGGGACGAACACCGGGGAGCTGTTTTTT,CATNGGTNTGELFF
TRBJ2-1,12,NA,few,TRBV20-1,TGCAGTGCTAGACCCAACCCCGGGGAGCAGTTCTTC,CSARPNPGEQFF
TRBJ2-1,18,TRBD2,many,TRBV11-1,TGTGCCAGCAGCCCACCTTCACGGTGGGGGCGGGGGGACAATGAGCAGTTCTTC,CASSPPSRWGRGDNEQFF
TRBJ2-3,17,TRBD2,NA,TRBV4-1,TGCGCCAGCAGCCAAGATAGGTATCTAGCGGACACAGATACGCAGTATTTT,CASSQDRYLADTDTQYF
TRBJ2-5,15,TRBD1,many,TRBV3-1,TGTGCCAGCCTTCCTAGGGGGACAGCACAAGAGACCCAGTACTTC,CASLPRGTAQETQYF
TRBJ2-5,14,TRBD1,NA,TRBV6-1,TGTGCCAGCGCTGATGGGACAGCTTCAGAGACCCAGTACTTC,CASADGTASETQYF
TRBJ1-1,15,NA,NA,TRBV18,TGTGCCAGCTCACCAGGGGTTCGTGAGAACACTGAAGCTTTCTTT,CASSPGVRENTEAFF
TRBJ2-1,9,NA,NA,TRBV20-1,TGCAGTTTGGACAATGAGCAGTTCTTC,CSLDNEQFF
TRBJ2-2,14,NA,NA,TRBV5-5,TGTGCCAGCAGCTACCCTTTGCGCACCGGGGAGCTGTTTTTT,CASSYPLRTGELFF
TRBJ2-3,14,TRBD2,once,TRBV20-1,TGCAGTGCCCAACTAGCGGGGGGGACAGATACGCAGTATTTT,CSAQLAGGTDTQYF
TRBJ2-1,16,TRBD2,many,TRBV4-1,TGCGCCAGCAGCCCTTCGGCGGGAGGGTCCTACAATGAGCAGTTCTTC,CASSPSAGGSYNEQFF
TRBJ2-1,16,TRBD2,NA,TRBV5-1,TGCGCCAGCAGCTTGGCCGGGCGGGGGGGCCTCGATGAGCAGTTCTTC,CASSLAGRGGLDEQFF
TRBJ1-1,14,TRBD1,NA,TRBV19,TGTGCCAGTAGCCGGACAGGGTTCAACACTGAAGCTTTCTTT,CASSRTGFNTEAFF
TRBJ1-1,15,TRBD1,NA,TRBV5-1,TGCGCCAGCAACAGGGGAGGGCCGGCGGACACTGAAGCTTTCTTT,CASNRGGPADTEAFF
TRBJ2-2,15,NA,many,TRBV19,TGTGCCAGTAAGCCGGGCCTCCTTAACACCGGGGAGCTGTTTTTT,CASKPGLLNTGELFF